This TCR beta chain was recorded in a study of molecular identifiers for immune sequencing clone quantification. Bulk TCR library preparation followed previously described methods with listed TCR primers. TCRdb re-analysed the PCR reads in MiXCR, keeping a single row per CDR3 protein. The sample contains some 94,000 distinct CDR3 sequences, around 27% of which appear only once. General observations from the study: Spiked TCR RNA from one Jurkat cell reportedly showed up when mixed among over 900,000 naive cells.

This clonotype was observed many times. What it recognizes is unknown. In the sort, naive CD8 T cells were defined as CD8+CD4-CCR7+CD45RA+. The receptor was derived from a human donor in good health. Some libraries in this study had Jurkat cell RNA spiked in. Sequences were obtained from naive CD8+ T cells from blood, with Jurkat cell RNA spiked in. Subset reported: FACS-sorted CD8+CD4-CCR7+CD45RA+ naive T cells.

The CDR3 loop is CASSPDRNQYF. The CDR3 DNA reads as TGTGCCAGCAGCCCGGACCGTAATCAGTACTTC. The chain carries TRBV7-2 and TRBJ2-5; D gene unclear. This CDR3 contains 11 residues. Germline values: CDR1 SGHTA, CDR2 FQGNSA. Between the trimmed V and J ends, which lost 5 bases and 11 bases, there was a span of 12 bases.